These 7 T cell receptor beta chains originate from one sample sequenced in a study of cytomegalovirus exposure and HLA in healthy donors. The PCR made use of 60 Vbeta and 13 Jbeta primers. Generated by immunoSEQ multiplex PCR, the TCRdb table keeps only in-frame clones and is missing some. This sample has fewer than 200,000 clones, with roughly 87% found just once. The sequenced sample was PBMCs. The receptors were sampled from a girl under three years old in good health and CMV-seronegative.

This clone was found a few times. The J gene is TRBJ2-7, the V gene TRBV23-1, with 9 bases fitting TRBD1. TRBV23-1 is filed as an ORF, its function uncertain. The CDR3 is made up of 15 amino acids. J lost 5 bases, V lost 2 bases, and 7 bases had no gene match. In DNA, the CDR3 is TGCGCCAGCAGTCAACCCCGGACAGGGGTCAACGAGCAGTACTTC. As protein: CASSQPRTGVNEQYF.

This clone has just one count. The chain recombines TRBV5-1 with TRBJ2-7; weak D call: TRBD1 (6 bases). Germline V gives CDR1 SGHRS, CDR2 YFSETQ. The CDR3 loop spans 14 amino acids. The V gene lost 1 base and the J gene lost 3 bases, with 11 bases spanning the gap. For the CDR3, the DNA is TGCGCCAGCAGCTTGACAGGGCCTGGCTACGAGCAGTACTTC. This gives the protein CASSLTGPGYEQYF.

This chain uses TRBV19 with TRBJ1-6; no firm D call. CDR3 size: 15 residues. V lost 6 bases and J lost 2, with 11 bases in between. Germline CDR1 reads LNHDA; CDR2 reads SQIVND (reference sequence). CDR3 region: CASRRAGTYNSPLHF. As DNA, the CDR3 is TGTGCCAGTAGAAGGGCGGGAACCTATAATTCACCCCTCCACTTT.

This chain connects TRBV10-1 to TRBJ1-5, with unresolved D. Germline V CDR1 and CDR2: WNHNN, SYGVQD (reference sequence). The CDR3 has 14 amino acids. The V gene lost 4 bases and the J gene lost 1 base, with 8 bases spanning the gap. The CDR3 reads CASSVARSNQPQHF. CDR3 sequence (DNA): TGCGCCAGCAGTGTTGCCAGGAGCAATCAGCCCCAGCATTTT.

This clone was observed once. The V and J genes are TRBV4-2 and TRBJ2-7; 8 bases map to TRBD2. The length of the CDR3 is 17 residues. Germline values: CDR1 LGHNA, CDR2 YNFKEQ. The junction had 11 bases not matched to a gene; V was cut back by 2 bases and J by 2 bases. The DNA for the CDR3 is TGTGCCAGCAGCCAAAAGGGTCCAGCGGGAGTACCCTACGAGCAGTACTTC. Protein sequence: CASSQKGPAGVPYEQYF.

The J gene is TRBJ2-1, the V gene TRBV6-6, with D perhaps matching TRBD1 (6 bases). V lost 0 bases and J lost 1, with 10 bases in between. The germline V gene encodes CDR1 MNHNY and CDR2 SVGAGI (reference sequence). This CDR3 contains 16 residues. CDR3 DNA: TGTGCCAGCAGTTACTCGATCGGGACATCCTACAATGAGCAGTTCTTC. Protein product: CASSYSIGTSYNEQFF.

V and J are TRBV6-1 and TRBJ2-5; 10 bases are a match to TRBD2. This CDR3 spans 16 amino acids. V dropped 2 bases and J dropped 2; count of bases not matched to a gene: 5. CDR1 is MNHNS, CDR2 SASEGT, per germline. This chain's CDR3 is CASSESAGGRQETQYF. CDR3 nucleotides: TGTGCCAGCAGTGAATCAGCGGGGGGGCGGCAAGAGACCCAGTACTTC.